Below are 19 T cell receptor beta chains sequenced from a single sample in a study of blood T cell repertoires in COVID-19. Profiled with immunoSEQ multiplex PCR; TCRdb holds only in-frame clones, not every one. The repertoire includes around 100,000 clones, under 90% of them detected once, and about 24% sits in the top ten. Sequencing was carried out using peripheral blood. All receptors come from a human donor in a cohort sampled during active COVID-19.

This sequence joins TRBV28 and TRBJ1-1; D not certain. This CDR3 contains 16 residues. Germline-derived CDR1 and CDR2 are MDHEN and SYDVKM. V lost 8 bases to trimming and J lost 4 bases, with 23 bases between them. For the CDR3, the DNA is TGTGCCAGCGGATCCACTACCCCCGCTCGGGGCACTGAAGCTTTCTTT. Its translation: CASGSTTPARGTEAFF.

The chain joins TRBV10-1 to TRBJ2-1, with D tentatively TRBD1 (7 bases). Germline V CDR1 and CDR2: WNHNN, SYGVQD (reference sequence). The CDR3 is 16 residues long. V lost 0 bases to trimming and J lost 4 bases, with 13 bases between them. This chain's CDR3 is CASSESGRGRYNEQFF. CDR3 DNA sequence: TGCGCCAGCAGTGAGTCGGGCAGGGGGAGGTACAATGAGCAGTTCTTC.

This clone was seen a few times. DNA of the CDR3: TGTGCCAGCAGCTTCGACAGGGCGAGCTCTGGGGCCAACGTCCTGACTTTC. Its translation is CASSFDRASSGANVLTF. The chain is built from TRBV5-8 and TRBJ2-6, with TRBD1 matching 7 bases. There are 17 residues in the CDR3. The germline CDR1 and CDR2 sequences are SGHTS and YDEGEE. After removal of 2 bases from V and 0 bases from J, the junction contained 5 bases not matched to a gene.

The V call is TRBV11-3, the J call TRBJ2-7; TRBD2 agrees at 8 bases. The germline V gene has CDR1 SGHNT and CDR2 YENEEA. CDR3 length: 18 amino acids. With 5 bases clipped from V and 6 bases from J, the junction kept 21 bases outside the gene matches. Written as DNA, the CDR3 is TGTGCCAGCAGCCAAGGGTCGTTCGGGGGGGCGACGCGTGGCGAGCAGTACTTC. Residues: CASSQGSFGGATRGEQYF.

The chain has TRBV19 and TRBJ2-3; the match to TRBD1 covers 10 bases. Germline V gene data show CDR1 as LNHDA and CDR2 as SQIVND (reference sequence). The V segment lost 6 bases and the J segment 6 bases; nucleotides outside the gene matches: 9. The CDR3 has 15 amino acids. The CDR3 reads CASRTGQGIMDTQYF. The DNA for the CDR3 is TGTGCCAGTAGAACGGGACAGGGGATCATGGATACGCAGTATTTT. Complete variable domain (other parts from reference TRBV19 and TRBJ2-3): DGGITQSPKYLFRKEGQNVTLSCEQNLNHDAMYWYRQDPGQGLRLIYYSQIVNDFQKGDIAEGYSVSREKKESFPLTVTSAQKNPTAFYLCASRTGQGIMDTQYFGPGTRLTVL.

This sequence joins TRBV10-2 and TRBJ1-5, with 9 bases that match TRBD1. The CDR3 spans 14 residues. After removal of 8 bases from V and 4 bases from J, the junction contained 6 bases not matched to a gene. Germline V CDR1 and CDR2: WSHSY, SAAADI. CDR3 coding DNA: TGCGCCAGCCGATTCGGACAGGGGAATCAGCCCCAGCATTTT. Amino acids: CASRFGQGNQPQHF.

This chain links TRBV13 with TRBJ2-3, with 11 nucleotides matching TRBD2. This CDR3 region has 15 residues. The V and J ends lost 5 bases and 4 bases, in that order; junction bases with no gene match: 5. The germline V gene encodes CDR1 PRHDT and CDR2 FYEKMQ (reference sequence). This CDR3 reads CASSPGTSGADTQYF. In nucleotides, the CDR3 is TGTGCCAGCAGCCCGGGGACTAGCGGAGCAGATACGCAGTATTTT.

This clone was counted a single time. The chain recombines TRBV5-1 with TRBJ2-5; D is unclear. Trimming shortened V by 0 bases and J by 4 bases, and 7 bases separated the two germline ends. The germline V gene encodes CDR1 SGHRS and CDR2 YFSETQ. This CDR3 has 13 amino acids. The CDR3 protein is CASSLGARETQYF. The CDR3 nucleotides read TGCGCCAGCAGCTTGGGGGCCCGAGAGACCCAGTACTTC.

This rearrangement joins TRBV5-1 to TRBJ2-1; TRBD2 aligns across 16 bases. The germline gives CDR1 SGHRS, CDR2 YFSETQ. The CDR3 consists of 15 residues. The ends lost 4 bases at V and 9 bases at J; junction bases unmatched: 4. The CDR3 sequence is CASSPGLAGGGEQFF. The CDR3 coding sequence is TGCGCCAGCAGCCCGGGACTAGCGGGAGGGGGTGAGCAGTTCTTC.

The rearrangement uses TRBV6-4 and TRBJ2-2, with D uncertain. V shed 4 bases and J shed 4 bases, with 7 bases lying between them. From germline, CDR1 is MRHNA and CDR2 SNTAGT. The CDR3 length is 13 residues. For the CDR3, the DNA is TGTGCCAGCAGTGGGGCCGGCACCGGGGAGCTGTTTTTT. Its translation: CASSGAGTGELFF.

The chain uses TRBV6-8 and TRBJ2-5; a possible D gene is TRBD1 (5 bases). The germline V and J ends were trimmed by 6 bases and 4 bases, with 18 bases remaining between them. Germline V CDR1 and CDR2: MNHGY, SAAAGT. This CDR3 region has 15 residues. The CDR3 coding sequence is TGTGCCAGCAGGATGGGTAAGGGGCCGGCAGAGACCCAGTACTTC. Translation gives CASRMGKGPAETQYF.

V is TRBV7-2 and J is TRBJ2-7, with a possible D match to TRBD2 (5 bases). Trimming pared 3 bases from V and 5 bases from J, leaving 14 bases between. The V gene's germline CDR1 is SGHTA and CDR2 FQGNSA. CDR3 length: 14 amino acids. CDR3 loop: CASSFSGISDEQYF. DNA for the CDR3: TGTGCCAGCAGCTTTTCGGGGATTAGCGACGAGCAGTACTTC.

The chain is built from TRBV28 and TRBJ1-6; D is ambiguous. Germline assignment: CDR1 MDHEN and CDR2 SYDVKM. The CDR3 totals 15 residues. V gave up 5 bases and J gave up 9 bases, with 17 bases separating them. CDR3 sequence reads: CASSARTGVISPLHF. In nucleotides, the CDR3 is TGTGCCAGCAGTGCTCGGACGGGAGTCATTTCACCCCTCCACTTT. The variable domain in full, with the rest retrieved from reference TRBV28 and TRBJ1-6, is DVKVTQSSRYLVKRTGEKVFLECVQDMDHENMFWYRQDPGLGLRLIYFSYDVKMKEKGDIPEGYSVSREKKERFSLILESASTNQTSMYLCASSARTGVISPLHFGNGTRLTVT.

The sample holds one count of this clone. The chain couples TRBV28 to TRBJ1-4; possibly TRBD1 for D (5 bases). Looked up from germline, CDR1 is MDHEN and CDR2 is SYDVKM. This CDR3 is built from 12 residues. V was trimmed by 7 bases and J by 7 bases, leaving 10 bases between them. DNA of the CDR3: TGTGCCAGCAACCAAGGGGTTGAAAAACTGTTTTTT. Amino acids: CASNQGVEKLFF.

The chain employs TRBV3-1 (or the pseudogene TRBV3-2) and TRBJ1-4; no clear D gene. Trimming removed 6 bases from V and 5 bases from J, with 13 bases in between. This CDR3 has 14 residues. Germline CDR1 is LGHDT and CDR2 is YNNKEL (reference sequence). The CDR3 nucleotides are TGTGCCAGCAGACATCGGGTCCTCAATGAAAAACTGTTTTTT. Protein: CASRHRVLNEKLFF.

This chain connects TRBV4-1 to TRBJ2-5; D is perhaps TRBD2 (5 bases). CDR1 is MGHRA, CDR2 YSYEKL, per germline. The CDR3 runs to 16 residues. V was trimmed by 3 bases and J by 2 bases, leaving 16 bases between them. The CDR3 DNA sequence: TGCGCCAGCAGCCAGAGGAGGACTCAACTACAAGAGACCCAGTACTTC. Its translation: CASSQRRTQLQETQYF.

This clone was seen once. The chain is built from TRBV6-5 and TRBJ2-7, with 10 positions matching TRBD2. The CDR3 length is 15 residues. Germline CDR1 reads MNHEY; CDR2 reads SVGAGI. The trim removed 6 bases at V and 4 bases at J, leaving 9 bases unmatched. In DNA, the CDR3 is TGTGCCAGCAGCCGGACTAGCGGAGGGGTTTACGAGCAGTACTTC. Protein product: CASSRTSGGVYEQYF.

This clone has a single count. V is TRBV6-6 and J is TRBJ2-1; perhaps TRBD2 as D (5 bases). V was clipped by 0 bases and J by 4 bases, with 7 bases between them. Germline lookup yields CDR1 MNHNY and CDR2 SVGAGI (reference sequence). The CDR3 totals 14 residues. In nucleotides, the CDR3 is TGTGCCAGCAGTTACTCGCGGGTGTACAATGAGCAGTTCTTC. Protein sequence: CASSYSRVYNEQFF.

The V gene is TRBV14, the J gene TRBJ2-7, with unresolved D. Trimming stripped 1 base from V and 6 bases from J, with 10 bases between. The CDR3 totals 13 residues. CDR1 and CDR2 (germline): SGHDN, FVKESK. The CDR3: CASSQGVWSEQYF. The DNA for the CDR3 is TGTGCCAGCAGCCAAGGGGTTTGGAGCGAGCAGTACTTC.